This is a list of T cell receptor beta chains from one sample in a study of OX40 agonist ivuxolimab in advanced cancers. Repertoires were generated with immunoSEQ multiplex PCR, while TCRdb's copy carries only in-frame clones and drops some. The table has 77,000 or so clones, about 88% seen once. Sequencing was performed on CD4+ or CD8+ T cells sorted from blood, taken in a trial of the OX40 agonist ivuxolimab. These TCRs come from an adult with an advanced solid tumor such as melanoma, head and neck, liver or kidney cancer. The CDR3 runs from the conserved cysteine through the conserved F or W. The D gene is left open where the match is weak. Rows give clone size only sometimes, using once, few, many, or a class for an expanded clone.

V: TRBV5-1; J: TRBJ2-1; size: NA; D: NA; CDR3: CASSDDRLNEQFF
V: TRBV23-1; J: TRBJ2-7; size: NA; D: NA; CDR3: CASSQVSRVRVFF
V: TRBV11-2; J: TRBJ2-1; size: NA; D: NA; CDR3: CASGVGALNNEQFF
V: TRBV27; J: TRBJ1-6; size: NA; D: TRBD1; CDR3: CASRLRTGSNNSPLHF
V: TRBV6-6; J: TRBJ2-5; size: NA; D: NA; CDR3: CASSREVYQETQYF
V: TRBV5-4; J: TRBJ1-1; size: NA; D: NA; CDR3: CASSNDRGAEAFF
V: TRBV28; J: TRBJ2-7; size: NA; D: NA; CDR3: CASSTTREQYF
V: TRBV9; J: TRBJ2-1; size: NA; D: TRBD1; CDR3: CASSVGRTGRTNEQFF
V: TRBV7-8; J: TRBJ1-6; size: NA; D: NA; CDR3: CASSLALQNSPLHF
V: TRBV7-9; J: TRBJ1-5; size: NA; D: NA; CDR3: CASSFSGANQPQHF
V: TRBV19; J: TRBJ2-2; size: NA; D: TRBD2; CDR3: CASSGGLAGPGELFF
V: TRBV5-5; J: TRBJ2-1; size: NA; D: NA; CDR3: CASSLGQSSYNEQFF
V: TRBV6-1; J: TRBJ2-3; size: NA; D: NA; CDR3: CASSEGRGTDTQYF
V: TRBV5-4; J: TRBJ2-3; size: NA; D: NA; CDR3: CASSKGPDTDTQYF
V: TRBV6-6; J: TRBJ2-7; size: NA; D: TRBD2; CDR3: CASRTTSGRSYEQYF
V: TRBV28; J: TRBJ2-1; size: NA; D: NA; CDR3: CASSLPLARPYNEQFF
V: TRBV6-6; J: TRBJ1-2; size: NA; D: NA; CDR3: CASSPGIGFGYTF
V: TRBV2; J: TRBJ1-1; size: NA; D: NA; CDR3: CASSDEGTNTEAFF
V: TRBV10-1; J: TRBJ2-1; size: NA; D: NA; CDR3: CASSDSGWNEQFF
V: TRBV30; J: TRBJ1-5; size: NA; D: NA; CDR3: CAWSAGSFGQPQHF
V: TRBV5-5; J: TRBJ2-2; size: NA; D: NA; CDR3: CASSSNRGGAGELFF
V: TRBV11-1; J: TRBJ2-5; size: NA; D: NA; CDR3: CASSRDTYQETQYF
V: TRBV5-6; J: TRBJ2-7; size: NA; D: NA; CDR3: CASSYPTGTSYEQYF
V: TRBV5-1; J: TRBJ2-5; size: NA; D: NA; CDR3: CASSLGWGQGPGETQYF
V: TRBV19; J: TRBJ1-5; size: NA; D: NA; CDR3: CASTLFLSNQPQHF
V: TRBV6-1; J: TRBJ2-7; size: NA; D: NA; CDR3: CASSEAPTYEQYF
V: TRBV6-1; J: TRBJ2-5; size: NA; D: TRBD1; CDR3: CASSRNPGQGETQYF
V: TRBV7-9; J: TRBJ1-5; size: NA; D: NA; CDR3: CASSSNSNQPQHF
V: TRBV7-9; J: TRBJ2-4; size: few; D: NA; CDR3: CASSLGTNLAKNIQYF
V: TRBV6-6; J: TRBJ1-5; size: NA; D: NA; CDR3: CASSLSVSGSNQPQHF
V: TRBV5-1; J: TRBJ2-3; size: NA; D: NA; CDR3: CASSLAGVLTDTQYF
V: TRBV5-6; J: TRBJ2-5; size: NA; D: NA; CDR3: CASSLDRYQETQYF
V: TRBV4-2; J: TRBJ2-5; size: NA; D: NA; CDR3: CASSHTGGEETQYF
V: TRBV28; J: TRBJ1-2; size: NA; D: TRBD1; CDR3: CASSPTGQNYGYTF
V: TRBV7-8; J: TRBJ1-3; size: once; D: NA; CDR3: CASSSRISGREGNTIYF
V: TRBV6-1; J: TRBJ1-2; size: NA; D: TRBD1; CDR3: CASSEYRGPNYGYTF
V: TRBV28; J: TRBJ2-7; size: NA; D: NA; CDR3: CASSLFRGHFYEQYF
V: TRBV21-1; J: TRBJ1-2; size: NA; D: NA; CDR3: CASSKEMGTNYGYTF
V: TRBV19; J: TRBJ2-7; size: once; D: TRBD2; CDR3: CASSGGDRLAGPQPYEQYF
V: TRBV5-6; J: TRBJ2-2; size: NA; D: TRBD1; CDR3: CASSFPDRERLTGELFF
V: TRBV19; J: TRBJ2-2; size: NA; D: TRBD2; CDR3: CASRGMVWRGTGELFF
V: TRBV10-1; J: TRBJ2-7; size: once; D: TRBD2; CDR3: CANTKGQRGSGCYEQYF
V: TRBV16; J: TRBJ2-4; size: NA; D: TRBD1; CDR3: CASSRDRNIQYF
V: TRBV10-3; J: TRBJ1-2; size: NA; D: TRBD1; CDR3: CAIRPTGLNYGYTF
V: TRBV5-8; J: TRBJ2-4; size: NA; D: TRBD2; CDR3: CASSFTPGGRIQYF
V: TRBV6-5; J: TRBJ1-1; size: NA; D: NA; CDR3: CASSPRRGGSEAFF
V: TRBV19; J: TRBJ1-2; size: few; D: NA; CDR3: CASSTTGSYGYTF
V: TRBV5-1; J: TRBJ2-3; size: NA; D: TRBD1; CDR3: CASSLDGTVSTDTQYF
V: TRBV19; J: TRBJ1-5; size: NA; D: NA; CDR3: CASSIYLGGNQPQHF
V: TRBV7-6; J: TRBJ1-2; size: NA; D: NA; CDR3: CASSPPGGDGYTF
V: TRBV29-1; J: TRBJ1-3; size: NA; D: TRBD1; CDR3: CGVLDREGNTIYF
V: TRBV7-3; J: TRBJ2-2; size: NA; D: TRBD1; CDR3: CASSNSPGTGITGELFF
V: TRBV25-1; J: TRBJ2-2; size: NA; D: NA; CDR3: CASSASDGNTGELFF
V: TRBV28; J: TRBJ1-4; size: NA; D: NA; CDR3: CASSLPSFEKLFF
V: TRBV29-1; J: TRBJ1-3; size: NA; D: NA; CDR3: CSVGRVDGNTIYF